Frequency places the clone carrying this T cell receptor beta chain as medium-sized. What it binds is not known. This sample is drawn from a study of T cell clusters in autoimmune cytopenias. General study findings and limits: Primary autoimmune cytopenia patients appeared to lack physiological T cell clusters present in healthy donors. TRB repertoire shifts in secondary cytopenia and chronic lymphocytic leukemia mostly reflected lymphoma, not autoimmunity.

TRB amplification used around 270 ng of peripheral blood genomic DNA. The CDR3 spans 16 residues. CDR1 is LNHNV, CDR2 YYDKDF, per germline (reference sequence). One tube held mixed TRB-A and TRB-B primer pools for touch-down PCR. Reprocessing the multiplex PCR reads, TCRdb reports a single entry for every CDR3 protein and omits DNA. The table for this sample gives roughly 5,000 distinct CDR3 sequences. This sample was also put to use in a study of T cell repertoires in aging, cancer and after chemotherapy. That source reports: Median generation probability rose over the chemotherapy interval in each cancer cohort, suggesting rebound thymic output.

This TCR came from a human donor in good health. The sample taken for sequencing was peripheral blood. The V gene is TRBV15, the J gene TRBJ2-5; TCRdb outputs TRBD2, but without DNA this stays unchecked. The CDR3 sequence: CATSRDIGREGETQYF.